A single sample gave rise to the 2 T cell receptor beta chains below, sequenced in a study of T cell responses to AZD1222 COVID-19 vaccine. The protocol was immunoSEQ multiplex PCR, while the TCRdb copy is restricted to in-frame clones and leaves out a portion. There are over 150,000 clones in the sample; about 91% occur only once, and approximately 10% lies in the top ten. The source was peripheral blood, collected 28 days after the second AZD1222 dose. Receptors originate from an adult who received the AZD1222 COVID-19 vaccine.

The chain employs TRBV11-3 and TRBJ2-3; 7 positions agree with TRBD1. V was pared by 0 bases and J by 1 base, with 1 base of the junction left unmatched. The CDR3 runs to 15 residues. The germline V gene encodes CDR1 SGHNT and CDR2 YENEEA. The CDR3 sequence is CASSLDRGRTDTQYF. CDR3 DNA: TGTGCCAGCAGCTTAGATAGGGGGCGCACAGATACGCAGTATTTT.

This chain uses TRBV5-1 with TRBJ1-4, with D hard to call. V was clipped by 0 bases and J by 4 bases, with 10 bases between them. The germline gives CDR1 SGHRS, CDR2 YFSETQ. The CDR3 is 15 amino acids. The CDR3 bases are TGCGCCAGCAGCTTGGGAACCCTGAATAATGAAAAACTGTTTTTT. Its translation is CASSLGTLNNEKLFF.